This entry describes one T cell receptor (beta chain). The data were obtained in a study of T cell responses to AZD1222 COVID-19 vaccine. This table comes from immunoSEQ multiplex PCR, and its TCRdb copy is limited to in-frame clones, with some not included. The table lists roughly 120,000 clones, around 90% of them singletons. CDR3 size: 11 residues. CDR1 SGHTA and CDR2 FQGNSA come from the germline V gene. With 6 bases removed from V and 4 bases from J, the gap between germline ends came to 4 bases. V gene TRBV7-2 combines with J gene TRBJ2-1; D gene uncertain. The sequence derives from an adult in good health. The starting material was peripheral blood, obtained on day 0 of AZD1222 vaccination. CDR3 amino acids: CASRRYNEQFF. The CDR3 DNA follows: TGTGCCAGCAGGCGATACAATGAGCAGTTCTTC.